This T cell receptor (beta chain) was found in a study of T-cell reconstitution after alpha-beta-depleted transplantation in children. This clonotype was counted only a few times. TCRbeta library preparation incorporated unique molecular identifiers. TCRdb processed the PCR reads anew with MiXCR; each CDR3 protein has one entry. Of a few hundred thousand distinct CDR3 sequences listed, about 9.4% are singletons. Sequences were derived from PBMCs from the stem cell graft donor, sampled from the stem cell graft. This receptor was identified in a human donor who donated a stem cell graft to a child with acute lymphoblastic leukemia.

The CDR3, as DNA: TGCGCCAGCAGCCAAGAGTTTCGCGGCAATCAGCCCCAGCATTTT. Its protein is CASSQEFRGNQPQHF. The rearrangement joins TRBV4-3 to TRBJ1-5; no definite D call. Germline V gene sequence: CDR1 LGHNA, CDR2 YSLEER. The ends were cut back, 0 bases at V and 2 bases at J, with 8 bases in the middle. This CDR3 is 15 amino acids long.